Below, one T cell receptor beta chain is given with its context. Its specificity is not known. Trimming cost V 6 bases and J 1 base, with 9 bases left between them. The CDR3 loop spans 14 amino acids. Germline loops: CDR1 SGHNT, CDR2 YENEEA. CD45RA+ naive and CD45RA-negative memory subsets were separated from CD4+ cells. The data stem from a study of shared clonotypes between healthy human individuals. At the level of the study: The composition of the donors was a couple of women and a few men aged 18 to 49. General study findings and limits: Few donors limited the genetic and exposure-history diversity represented. Non-shared clonotypes had lower generation probabilities than clonotypes shared by all four sorted-subset donors.

Sequencing was performed with immunoSEQ multiplex PCR; in TCRdb, only in-frame clones are kept and a portion is missing. The sample gives around 700,000 clones, around two thirds of which show up once; more than 1.5% is in the top ten. This chain joins TRBV11-3 and TRBJ2-2; the D is unclear. The sequence was collected from a woman aged 25 to 39 in good health. The sample comprised memory CD4+ T cells sorted from blood. Subset of the sample: CD45RA-negative fraction. CDR3 coding DNA: TGTGCCAGCAGGCCCTCAGGGAACACCGGGGAGCTGTTTTTT. Amino acids: CASRPSGNTGELFF. Supplemented by reference TRBV11-3 and TRBJ2-2, the full variable domain reads EAGVVQSPRYKIIEKKQPVAFWCNPISGHNTLYWYLQNLGQGPELLIRYENEEAVDDSQLPKDRFSAERLKGVDSTLKIQPAELGDSAVYLCASRPSGNTGELFFGEGSRLTVL.